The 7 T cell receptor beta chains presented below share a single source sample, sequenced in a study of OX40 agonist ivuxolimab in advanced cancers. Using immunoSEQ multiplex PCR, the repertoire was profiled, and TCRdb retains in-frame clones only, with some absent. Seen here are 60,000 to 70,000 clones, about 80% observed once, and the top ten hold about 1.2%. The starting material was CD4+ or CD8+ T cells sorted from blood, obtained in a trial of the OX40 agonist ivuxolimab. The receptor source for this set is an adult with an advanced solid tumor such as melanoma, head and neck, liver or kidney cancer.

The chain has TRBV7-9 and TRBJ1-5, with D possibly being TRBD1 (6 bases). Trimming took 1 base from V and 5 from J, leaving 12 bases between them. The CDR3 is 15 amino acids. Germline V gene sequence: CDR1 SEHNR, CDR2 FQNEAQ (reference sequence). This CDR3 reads CASSLGEQGDQPQHF. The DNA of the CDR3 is TGTGCCAGCAGCTTAGGAGAACAGGGAGATCAGCCCCAGCATTTT.

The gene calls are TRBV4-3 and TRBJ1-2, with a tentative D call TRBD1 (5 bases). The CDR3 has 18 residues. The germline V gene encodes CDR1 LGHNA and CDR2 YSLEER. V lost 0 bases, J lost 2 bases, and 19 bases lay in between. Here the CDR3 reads CASSQDRGLYLINYGYTF. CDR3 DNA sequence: TGCGCCAGCAGCCAAGATCGGGGACTATACCTTATAAACTATGGCTACACCTTC.

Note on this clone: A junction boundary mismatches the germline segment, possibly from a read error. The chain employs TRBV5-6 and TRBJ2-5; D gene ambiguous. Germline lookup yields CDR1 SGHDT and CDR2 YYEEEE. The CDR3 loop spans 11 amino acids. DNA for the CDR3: TGTGCCAGCAGCTTTCAAGGGACCCAGTACTTC. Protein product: CASSFQGTQYF.

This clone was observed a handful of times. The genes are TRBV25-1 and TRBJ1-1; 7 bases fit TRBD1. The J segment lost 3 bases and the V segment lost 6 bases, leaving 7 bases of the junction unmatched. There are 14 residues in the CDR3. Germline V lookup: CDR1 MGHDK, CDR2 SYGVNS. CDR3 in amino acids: CASRGRDSYTEAFF. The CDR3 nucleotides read TGTGCCAGCAGGGGGCGGGACAGTTACACTGAAGCTTTCTTT.

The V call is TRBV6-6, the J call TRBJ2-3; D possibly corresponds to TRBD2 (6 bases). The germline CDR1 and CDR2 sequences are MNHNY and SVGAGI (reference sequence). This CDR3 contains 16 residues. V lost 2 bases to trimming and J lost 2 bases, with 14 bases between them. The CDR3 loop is CASSYPSGLSTDTQYF. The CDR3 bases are TGTGCCAGCAGTTACCCCTCGGGACTTTCCACAGATACGCAGTATTTT.

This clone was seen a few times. CDR3 bases: TGCGCCAGCAGCTTGGGGCTAGGACGGGCCGACTATGGCTACACCTTC. Translation gives CASSLGLGRADYGYTF. The chain joins TRBV5-1 to TRBJ1-2, with D uncertain. This CDR3 region has 16 residues. Trimming shortened V by 0 bases and J by 3 bases, and 15 bases separated the two germline ends. Germline CDR1 reads SGHRS; CDR2 reads YFSETQ.

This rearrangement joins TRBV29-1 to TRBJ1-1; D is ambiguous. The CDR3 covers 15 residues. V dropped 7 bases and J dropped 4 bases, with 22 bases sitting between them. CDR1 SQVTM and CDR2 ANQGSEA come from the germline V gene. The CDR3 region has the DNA TGCAGCGCCGATTCTTCTCGGCATCAGACCACTGAAGCTTTCTTT. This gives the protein CSADSSRHQTTEAFF.